This is a list of T cell receptor beta chains from one sample in a study of T-cell memory formation after mild COVID-19. Using its own MiXCR run on the 5' RACE reads, TCRdb lists one record per CDR3 protein. This sample has over 350,000 distinct CDR3 sequences, with roughly 24% found just once. What was sequenced was PBMCs or a T cell subset sorted from them (not recorded which). Receptor source: an adult woman who had mild COVID-19 (a few samples of this study predate the infection). Cell type and time point are not known. Each CDR3 is given with its conserved first and last residue. A D gene is named only where the DNA matches it firmly. Only some rows state a clone size, as once, few, many or a class for expanded clones.

D gene	clone size	V gene	J gene	CDR3 protein	CDR3 DNA
TRBD2	many	TRBV6-2/TRBV6-3	TRBJ2-5	CASSYARKSGTSGQETQYF	TGTGCCAGCAGTTACGCCAGAAAATCCGGGACTAGCGGGCAAGAGACCCAGTACTTC
TRBD2	few	TRBV20-1	TRBJ2-7	CSARLPGLAGDLWDEQYF	TGCAGTGCTAGACTCCCGGGACTAGCGGGGGACCTCTGGGACGAGCAGTACTTC
-	few	TRBV6-2/TRBV6-3	TRBJ2-5	CASLKFGGHQETQYF	TGTGCCAGCCTAAAATTCGGGGGTCATCAAGAGACCCAGTACTTC
-	few	TRBV24-1	TRBJ1-2	CATSPGSGLGYGYTF	TGTGCCACCAGCCCGGGGTCGGGATTGGGCTATGGCTACACCTTC
-	few	TRBV10-3	TRBJ2-6	CAISDKSAGTGANVLTF	TGTGCCATCAGTGACAAGTCGGCGGGTACTGGGGCCAACGTCCTGACTTTC
TRBD1	-	TRBV4-1	TRBJ1-1	CASSPDAGQGATTEAFF	TGCGCCAGCAGCCCAGACGCCGGCCAGGGGGCAACGACTGAAGCTTTCTTT
-	few	TRBV9	TRBJ2-1	CASSLQGTYNEQFF	TGTGCCAGCAGCCTGCAGGGGACCTACAATGAGCAGTTCTTC
TRBD2	few	TRBV20-1	TRBJ2-3	CSATTSGRQQYF	TGCAGTGCTACGACTAGCGGGAGGCAGCAGTATTTT
-	-	TRBV28	TRBJ2-7	CASSPVRGFYEQYF	TGTGCCAGCAGTCCCGTGAGGGGGTTCTACGAGCAGTACTTC
TRBD2	few	TRBV29-1	TRBJ2-3	CSALAGDTDTQYF	TGCAGCGCCCTAGCGGGGGACACAGATACGCAGTATTTT
-	-	TRBV4-1	TRBJ2-7	CASSYRDPHYEQYF	TGCGCCAGCAGCTACCGGGACCCTCACTACGAGCAGTACTTC
TRBD1	many	TRBV12-3/TRBV12-4	TRBJ2-5	CASSLPDRGQTQYF	TGTGCCAGCAGTTTGCCGGACAGGGGGCAGACCCAGTACTTC
-	-	TRBV25-1	TRBJ2-7	CASSEFWGQGEQYF	TGTGCCAGCAGTGAATTCTGGGGGCAGGGCGAGCAGTACTTC
-	-	TRBV21-1	TRBJ2-7	CASSKSGYEQYF	TGTGCCAGCAGCAAAAGTGGCTACGAGCAGTACTTC
-	-	TRBV3-1	TRBJ2-3	CASSPLGAVQYF	TGTGCCAGCAGCCCATTGGGAGCGGTGCAGTATTTT
-	many	TRBV12-3/TRBV12-4	TRBJ2-1	CASKPGSSYNEQFF	TGTGCCAGCAAGCCGGGAAGCTCCTACAATGAGCAGTTCTTC
TRBD1	few	TRBV3-1	TRBJ2-7	CASSLGTGFEQYF	TGTGCCAGCAGCCTCGGGACAGGATTCGAGCAGTACTTC
TRBD1	few	TRBV6-6	TRBJ1-5	CASSPGQPSPQHF	TGTGCCAGCAGCCCGGGACAGCCCTCCCCCCAGCATTTT
-	few	TRBV30	TRBJ1-4	CAWSVKHELFF	TGTGCCTGGAGTGTGAAACATGAACTGTTTTTT
-	-	TRBV6-1	TRBJ1-1	CASTMWQLNTEAFF	TGTGCCAGCACCATGTGGCAGTTGAACACTGAAGCTTTCTTT
-	-	TRBV7-2	TRBJ2-2	CASTPRVGTGELFF	TGTGCCAGCACCCCCCGGGTGGGCACCGGGGAGCTGTTTTTT
-	few	TRBV15	TRBJ1-5	CATSRDLGREKPQHF	TGTGCCACCAGCAGAGATCTGGGCAGGGAGAAGCCCCAGCATTTT
TRBD2	-	TRBV7-2	TRBJ2-7	CASSLESGRAESF	TGTGCCAGCAGCTTAGAAAGCGGGAGGGCCGAGTCTTTC
-	few	TRBV12-3/TRBV12-4	TRBJ2-1	CASSLRDPSYNEQFF	TGTGCCAGCAGTTTAAGGGATCCCTCCTACAATGAGCAGTTCTTC
-	-	TRBV12-3/TRBV12-4	TRBJ2-2	CASSPRARFTGELFF	TGTGCCAGCAGCCCCAGGGCACGATTCACCGGGGAGCTGTTTTTT
-	-	TRBV29-1	TRBJ1-2	CSVVGQGENYGYTF	TGCAGCGTTGTGGGGCAGGGCGAAAACTATGGCTACACCTTC
-	few	TRBV14	TRBJ1-2	CASSQDGRSYGYTF	TGTGCCAGCAGCCAAGATGGCCGTAGCTATGGCTACACCTTC
TRBD1	few	TRBV7-9	TRBJ2-7	CASGTGGLHEQYF	TGTGCCAGCGGGACAGGGGGCCTCCACGAGCAGTACTTC
TRBD1	-	TRBV5-6	TRBJ1-5	CASSLGDRGNQPQHF	TGTGCCAGCAGCTTGGGGGACAGGGGAAATCAGCCCCAGCATTTT
-	-	TRBV12-3/TRBV12-4	TRBJ2-7	CASSLLGQQYF	TGTGCCAGCAGCCTGCTGGGACAGCAGTACTTC
TRBD1	few	TRBV20-1	TRBJ1-6	CSARDGTGLNSPLHF	TGCAGTGCTAGAGACGGGACAGGGCTTAATTCACCCCTCCACTTT
-	few	TRBV7-9	TRBJ2-7	CASSWGAPHEQYF	TGTGCCAGCAGCTGGGGGGCGCCCCACGAGCAGTACTTC
-	-	TRBV6-5	TRBJ1-4	CASSPRDLGEKLFF	TGTGCCAGCAGTCCTCGGGACCTGGGGGAAAAACTGTTTTTT
-	-	TRBV6-1	TRBJ2-1	CASSVGGGFSSYNEQFF	TGTGCCAGCAGTGTAGGAGGGGGGTTCAGCTCCTACAATGAGCAGTTCTTC
-	few	TRBV6-1	TRBJ1-3	CASRRDAGNTIYF	TGTGCCAGCAGACGGGACGCTGGAAACACCATATATTTT
-	once	TRBV24-1	TRBJ2-1	CATSRRTINEQFF	TGTGCCACCAGTCGCAGGACGATCAATGAGCAGTTCTTC
-	few	TRBV7-6	TRBJ1-5	CASSPTRGASNQPQHF	TGTGCCAGCAGCCCGACCCGGGGGGCTAGCAATCAGCCCCAGCATTTT
TRBD2	few	TRBV5-1	TRBJ2-1	CASSLGGGAHEQFF	TGCGCCAGCAGCTTGGGCGGGGGGGCTCATGAGCAGTTCTTC
TRBD1	few	TRBV5-1	TRBJ2-2	CASSRGQGRTGELFF	TGCGCCAGCAGCCGCGGACAGGGAAGGACCGGGGAGCTGTTTTTT
TRBD2	once	TRBV7-9	TRBJ2-3	CSPGTIPDTQYF	TGCTCCCCGGGGACTATCCCAGATACGCAGTATTTT
TRBD1	-	TRBV15	TRBJ2-7	CATSRAPGTGRNYEQYF	TGTGCCACCAGCAGAGCTCCAGGGACAGGGAGGAACTACGAGCAGTACTTC
TRBD1	-	TRBV29-1	TRBJ2-1	CSVQGAAFADEQFF	TGCAGCGTGCAGGGGGCTGCCTTCGCGGATGAGCAGTTCTTC
-	-	TRBV7-2	TRBJ1-1	CASSSNGRVFEAFF	TGTGCCAGCAGCTCGAATGGGCGTGTGTTTGAAGCTTTCTTT
TRBD1	few	TRBV6-5	TRBJ2-7	CASSYSTGGGQYF	TGTGCCAGCAGTTACTCGACAGGGGGAGGGCAGTACTTC
-	-	TRBV12-3/TRBV12-4	TRBJ2-2	CASSFRASPGELFF	TGTGCCAGCAGTTTTAGGGCTAGTCCCGGGGAGCTGTTTTTT
-	few	TRBV7-3	TRBJ2-5	CASSLGAGLETQYF	TGTGCCAGCAGCTTAGGGGCGGGATTAGAGACCCAGTACTTC
-	-	TRBV10-3	TRBJ2-3	CAISERDGVTDTQYF	TGTGCCATCAGTGAGAGGGATGGGGTCACAGATACGCAGTATTTT
-	-	TRBV5-1	TRBJ1-1	CASSPGQTMNTEAFF	TGCGCCAGCAGCCCCGGACAGACTATGAACACTGAAGCTTTCTTT
-	few	TRBV12-3/TRBV12-4	TRBJ1-1	CASSARGTEAFF	TGTGCCAGCAGCGCGAGGGGTACTGAAGCTTTCTTT
-	-	TRBV12-3/TRBV12-4	TRBJ2-5	CASSLGRQGRGETQYF	TGTGCCAGCAGTTTGGGAAGGCAGGGACGAGGGGAGACCCAGTACTTC
TRBD1	few	TRBV12-3/TRBV12-4	TRBJ1-2	CASSRRGRGLRLNYGYTF	TGTGCCAGCAGTCGGAGAGGGAGGGGGCTTCGCTTGAACTATGGCTACACCTTC
-	-	TRBV5-4	TRBJ2-1	CASSPGTPKGNEQFF	TGTGCCAGCAGCCCTGGGACTCCAAAGGGGAATGAGCAGTTCTTC
TRBD1	once	TRBV7-8	TRBJ2-7	CASSLILTGGCEQYF	TGTGCCAGCAGTTTGATCCTGACAGGGGGCTGCGAGCAGTACTTC
-	-	TRBV7-2	TRBJ2-2	CASSLNPGTGELFF	TGTGCCAGCAGCTTGAACCCGGGGACCGGGGAGCTGTTTTTT
-	few	TRBV11-2	TRBJ2-1	CASSSIGSYWVNEQFF	TGTGCCAGCAGCTCCATCGGTTCCTATTGGGTCAATGAGCAGTTCTTC